These 15 T cell receptor beta chains share one sample of origin, sequenced in a study of tumor-infiltrating lymphocytes in primary liver carcinoma (TCRdb year 2017). Sequencing took place on an Illumina HiSeq 2500. A constant-region primer and ProtoScript II reverse transcriptase were used to reverse-transcribe TCRbeta-specific cDNA from around 540 ng total RNA. Construction of the TCRbeta libraries relied on three nested rounds of multiplex PCR, following a slightly modified ARM-PCR procedure. Multiplex TRBV1-TRBV30 forward primers and a Cbeta reverse primer were used in the first two PCR rounds, each of which was run for around 10 cycles. Through fastp at Q25 and MiXCR, TCRdb rebuilt clones from the public reads, retaining in-frame beta chains. Rows with a matching CDR3 protein are joined into one entry that keeps the most common DNA and genes. This sample gives approximately 340,000 distinct CDR3 sequences in total; less than 70% of them show up just once. The ten largest account for about 6% of the sample.

RNA from unsorted whole blood was extracted with TRIzol reagent, and germline DNA was obtained with the DNeasy Blood & Tissue kit. Sequencing used peripheral blood. These receptors all come from a man aged 40-50 years with primary liver carcinoma and hepatitis B virus infection.

The rearrangement links TRBV11-2 to TRBJ2-3, with D possibly matching TRBD2 (6 bases). Germline loops: CDR1 SGHAT, CDR2 FQNNGV. This CDR3 region has 15 residues. This chain's CDR3 is CVNSRTGTGGDTQYF. The CDR3 nucleotides read TGTGTCAACAGTCGGACCGGGACTGGAGGGGATACGCAGTATTTT.

To note about this clonotype: With a much larger clone just one base away, this may be a read error. The CDR3 carries no conserved terminal phenylalanine or tryptophan, so it likely arises from a read error. The chain employs TRBV12-3 or TRBV12-4 and TRBJ1-1; D uncertain. Between the trimmed V and J ends, which lost 4 bases and 6 bases, there was a span of 12 bases. This CDR3 is 13 amino acids long. In nucleotides, the CDR3 is TGTGCCAGCAGTTCGCAGATAACCGCTGAAGCTTTCATT. It codes for CASSSQITAEAFI.

This chain connects TRBV12-3 or TRBV12-4 to TRBJ1-1, with D unresolved. The CDR3 is 14 amino acids. Trimming removed 7 bases at V and 10 bases at J, with 22 bases between. For the CDR3, the DNA is TGTGCCAGCAACCACCGACGGCTGAACATTGGAGCTTTCTTT. Residues: CASNHRRLNIGAFF.

On this clonotype: A much more abundant neighbour one base away suggests this may be a read error. The J gene is TRBJ2-7, the V gene TRBV6-1; tentatively, D is TRBD1 (5 bases). The length of the CDR3 is 16 residues. Germline values: CDR1 MNHNS, CDR2 SASEGT. The CDR3 nucleotides are TGTGCCAGGAGTGAACCCGGTAAAGGGGTATCCTACGAGCAGTACTTC. Its protein is CARSEPGKGVSYEQYF.

Concerning this clonotype: It may be a read error: a sequence one base away is much more abundant. The rearrangement links TRBV29-1 to TRBJ2-5; D is ambiguous. Germline V CDR1 and CDR2: SQVTM, ANQGSEA. This CDR3 spans 10 amino acids. The CDR3 sequence is CNVEMGTQYF. DNA for the CDR3: TGCAACGTAGAGATGGGGACCCAGTACTTC.

As for this clonotype: The germline gene is not matched at one end of the junction; a read error may be the cause. The V and J genes are TRBV11-2 and TRBJ2-3; D is possibly TRBD1 (6 bases). Germline assignment: CDR1 SGHAT and CDR2 FQNNGV. This CDR3 has 14 amino acids. The CDR3 sequence: CASNRVIGTDTQYF. In DNA, the CDR3 is TGTGCCAGCAACAGGGTGATTGGCACAGATACTCAGTATTTT.

About this clonotype itself: A much bigger clone sits one base away, suggesting this may be a read error. The chain combines TRBV4-1 with TRBJ2-1; 11 bases are shared with TRBD2. The CDR3 runs to 16 residues. Looked up from germline, CDR1 is MGHRA and CDR2 is YSYEKL. As DNA, the CDR3 is TGCACCAGCAGTCCGGGACTAGCGGACTCGGGGAATGAGCAGTTCTTC. This gives the protein CTSSPGLADSGNEQFF.

Turning to this clonotype: The junction and the germline gene differ at one end; a read error may be behind it. The genes are TRBV11-2 and TRBJ2-1, with 8 bases aligning to TRBD2. The CDR3 is 14 amino acids. The germline CDR1 and CDR2 sequences are SGHAT and FQNNGV. For the CDR3, the DNA is TGTGCTAGCAGCTTAGAGCGGGAGTGGGCTGAGCAGTCCTTC. It is translated as CASSLEREWAEQSF.

About this clonotype itself: Just one base apart from a much larger clone, this may be a read error. It is likely a read error, because the conserved phenylalanine at the end of the CDR3 is missing. In nucleotides, the CDR3 is TGTGCCAGCAGTTACGCCGGGAGTGGGTCCTACGAGCAGTACCTC. It yields the protein CASSYAGSGSYEQYL. V is TRBV6-6 and J is TRBJ2-7, with D tentatively TRBD2 (6 bases). Trimming pared 2 bases from V and 1 base from J, leaving 12 bases between. From germline, CDR1 is MNHNY and CDR2 SVGAGI (reference sequence). CDR3 length: 15 amino acids.

This clonotype has a single count. The conserved closing phenylalanine or tryptophan is absent in this CDR3, likely reflecting a read error. The limits of the CDR3 on the DNA are not certain, so only TCRdb's listed CDR3 is given. CDR3 sequence reads: CASSLSRAGANVLSV. The rearrangement links TRBV6-5 to TRBJ2-6; the table's D gene call, TRBD1, was not cross checked with the DNA. Germline V gives CDR1 MNHEY, CDR2 SVGAGI. The CDR3 region is 15 residues in length, termini included.

Comment on this clonotype: A much larger clone differs by one base, so this may be a read error. This rearrangement joins TRBV6-1 to TRBJ1-1, with D unclear. Germline CDR1 reads MNHNS; CDR2 reads SASEGT. The length of the CDR3 is 15 residues. CDR3: CTSSVKVNMNTEAFF. DNA of the CDR3: TGTACCAGCAGTGTCAAGGTCAACATGAACACTGAAGCTTTCTTT.

The rearrangement joins TRBV5-4 to TRBJ2-1; TRBD2 aligns across 10 bases. Germline V gene sequence: CDR1 SGHNT, CDR2 YYREEE (reference sequence). This CDR3 spans 15 amino acids. Trimming cost V 4 bases and J 8 bases; bases outside gene matches: 9. This CDR3 is CASSGTSGVVDEQFF. The DNA of the CDR3 is TGTGCCAGCAGCGGAACTAGCGGGGTCGTCGATGAGCAGTTCTTC. Complete variable domain (other parts from reference TRBV5-4 and TRBJ2-1): ETGVTQSPTHLIKTRGQQVTLRCSSQSGHNTVSWYQQALGQGPQFIFQYYREEENGRGNFPPRFSGLQFPNYSSELNVNALELDDSALYLCASSGTSGVVDEQFFGPGTRLTVL.

A word on this clonotype: The junction differs from germline at one of its ends, possibly a read error. The chain uses TRBV12-3 or TRBV12-4 and TRBJ1-1; the D is unclear. The CDR3 runs 14 residues. CDR3 in amino acids: CASSFHHMNAEAFF. The CDR3, as DNA: TGTGCCAGCAGTTTCCACCACATGAACGCTGAAGCTTTCTTT.

In its sample, this clonotype was seen once. With a much larger clone just one base away, this may be a read error. V usage is TRBV6-5 and J usage is TRBJ1-1; no clear D. Looked up from germline, CDR1 is MNHEY and CDR2 is SVGAGI. The CDR3 extends over 15 amino acids. Trimming took 2 bases from V and 3 from J, leaving 13 bases between them. The CDR3 region is CASSYGMLRDTEAFF. The DNA for the CDR3 is TGTGCCAGCAGTTACGGGATGTTGAGGGACACTGAAGCTTTCTTT.

Comment on this clonotype: With a much larger clone just one base away, this may be a read error. The J gene is TRBJ1-6, the V gene TRBV6-1; D remains unclear. The length of the CDR3 is 15 residues. The germline V gene encodes CDR1 MNHNS and CDR2 SASEGT. The DNA of the CDR3 is TGTGCCAACAGTGAAGTTGCGTCCGGAATTTCACCCCTCCACTTT. Protein: CANSEVASGISPLHF.